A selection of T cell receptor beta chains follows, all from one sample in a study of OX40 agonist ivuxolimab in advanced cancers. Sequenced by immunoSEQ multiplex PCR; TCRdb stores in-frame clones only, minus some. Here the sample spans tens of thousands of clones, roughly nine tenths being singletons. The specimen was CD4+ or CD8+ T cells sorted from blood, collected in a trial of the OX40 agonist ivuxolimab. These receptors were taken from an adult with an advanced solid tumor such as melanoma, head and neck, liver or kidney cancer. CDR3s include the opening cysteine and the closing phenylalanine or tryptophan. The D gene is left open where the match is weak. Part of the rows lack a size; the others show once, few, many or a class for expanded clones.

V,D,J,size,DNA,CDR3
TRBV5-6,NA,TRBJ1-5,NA,TGTGCCAGCAGCCCCATCAGGCTGAGGAGCAATCAGCCCCAGCATTTT,CASSPIRLRSNQPQHF
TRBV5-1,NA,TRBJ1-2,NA,TGCGCCAGCAGCTCAGAGGGGTTAAAGGCTGGCTACACCTTC,CASSSEGLKAGYTF
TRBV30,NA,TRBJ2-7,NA,TGTGCCGCCATGACAGTGGGGGCCGAGGGCTCCCGCTCCTACGAGCAGTACTTC,CAAMTVGAEGSRSYEQYF
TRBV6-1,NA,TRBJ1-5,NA,TGTGCCAGCAGTGGAAGGTCTACGCTTTATAGCAATCAGCCCCAGCATTTT,CASSGRSTLYSNQPQHF
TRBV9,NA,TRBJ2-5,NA,TGTGCCAGCAGCGTAGGGGCCGCAGAGACCCAGTACTTC,CASSVGAAETQYF
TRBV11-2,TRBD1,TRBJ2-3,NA,TGTGCCAGCAGCCTAAGACAGGGGCGCACAGATACGCAGTATTTT,CASSLRQGRTDTQYF
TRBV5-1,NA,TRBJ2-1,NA,TGCGCCAGCAGCTTGGTCGGTTTGAGGGGGGGCCTCAATGAGCAGTTCTTC,CASSLVGLRGGLNEQFF
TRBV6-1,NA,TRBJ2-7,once,TGTGCCAGCAGTAAGGAGAGGGTCTACGAGCAGTACTTC,CASSKERVYEQYF
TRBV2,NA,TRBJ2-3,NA,TGTGCCAGCAGTGAAGGCGGTCTTAGCACAGATACGCAGTATTTT,CASSEGGLSTDTQYF
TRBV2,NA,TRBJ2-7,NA,TGTGCCAGCAGTGAAATCGGGGGACCGAACCACGAGCAGTACTTC,CASSEIGGPNHEQYF
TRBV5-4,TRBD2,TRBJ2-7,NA,TGTGCCAGCAGCTTGGCCGGGGGGAGTCGGTCCTACGAGCAGTACTTC,CASSLAGGSRSYEQYF
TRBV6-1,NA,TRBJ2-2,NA,TGTGCCAGCAGTGAAGCGGCACTGGGGGAGCTGTTTTTT,CASSEAALGELFF
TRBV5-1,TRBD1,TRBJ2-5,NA,TGCGCCAGCAGCCCCCAGACAGGGAAGTCAGAGACCCAGTACTTC,CASSPQTGKSETQYF
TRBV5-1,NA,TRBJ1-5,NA,TGCGCCAGCAGTTATATGGGGGATAGCAATCAGCCCCAGCATTTT,CASSYMGDSNQPQHF
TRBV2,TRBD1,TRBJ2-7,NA,TGTGCCAGCAGTGGATATATACAGGGGGCGAGAACCTACGAGCAGTACTTC,CASSGYIQGARTYEQYF
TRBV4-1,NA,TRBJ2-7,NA,TGCGCCAGCAGCGACCGAGGCCGGCGCTACGAGCAGTACTTC,CASSDRGRRYEQYF